This entry is about one T cell receptor beta chain. The target antigen is unknown. The record originates from a study of T cells in localized non-small cell lung cancer. The assay was immunoSEQ multiplex PCR, and TCRdb's table has in-frame clones only and misses some. The data hold tens of thousands of clones, with just under 85% observed a single time. Study-level points and caveats: With higher T cell density in blood came longer overall survival. Uninvolved adjacent lung showed the highest T cell clonality, exceeding tumor.

This sequence was found in a female donor older than 55 with stage I lung adenocarcinoma. The material was peripheral blood, obtained before any cancer treatment.

CDR3 sequence reads: CASSYSFQENYGYTF. As DNA, the CDR3 is TGTGCCAGCAGTTACTCGTTTCAGGAAAACTATGGCTACACCTTC. The V gene is TRBV6-5, the J gene TRBJ1-2, with unresolved D. The CDR3 is made up of 15 amino acids. Between the trimmed V and J ends, which lost 0 bases and 2 bases, there was a span of 10 bases. Germline CDR1 and CDR2: MNHEY and SVGAGI.